This TCR beta chain comes out of a study of CD4 T cell repertoires in COVID-19. Germline CDR1 is LNHDA and CDR2 is SQIVND (reference sequence). The ends lost 5 bases at V and 4 bases at J; junction bases unmatched: 4. CDR3 length equals 13 residues. Sequencing was done directly on freshly isolated, uncultured memory T cells. Clones were read by immunoSEQ multiplex PCR, and TCRdb kept only the in-frame ones, dropping some. The profile shows 6,500 to 8,500 clones, around four fifths of them singletons. The chain joins TRBV19 to TRBJ2-5; 7 bases agree with TRBD1. The input for sequencing was effector memory CD4+ T cells from blood, taken before the COVID-19 pandemic. This sequence originates from a human donor who had COVID-19. The CDR3 nucleotides are TGTGCCAGTAGTCCGCACAGGGGAGAGACCCAGTACTTC. This codes for CASSPHRGETQYF. Full variable domain (missing parts from reference TRBV19 and TRBJ2-5): DGGITQSPKYLFRKEGQNVTLSCEQNLNHDAMYWYRQDPGQGLRLIYYSQIVNDFQKGDIAEGYSVSREKKESFPLTVTSAQKNPTAFYLCASSPHRGETQYFGPGTRLLVL.